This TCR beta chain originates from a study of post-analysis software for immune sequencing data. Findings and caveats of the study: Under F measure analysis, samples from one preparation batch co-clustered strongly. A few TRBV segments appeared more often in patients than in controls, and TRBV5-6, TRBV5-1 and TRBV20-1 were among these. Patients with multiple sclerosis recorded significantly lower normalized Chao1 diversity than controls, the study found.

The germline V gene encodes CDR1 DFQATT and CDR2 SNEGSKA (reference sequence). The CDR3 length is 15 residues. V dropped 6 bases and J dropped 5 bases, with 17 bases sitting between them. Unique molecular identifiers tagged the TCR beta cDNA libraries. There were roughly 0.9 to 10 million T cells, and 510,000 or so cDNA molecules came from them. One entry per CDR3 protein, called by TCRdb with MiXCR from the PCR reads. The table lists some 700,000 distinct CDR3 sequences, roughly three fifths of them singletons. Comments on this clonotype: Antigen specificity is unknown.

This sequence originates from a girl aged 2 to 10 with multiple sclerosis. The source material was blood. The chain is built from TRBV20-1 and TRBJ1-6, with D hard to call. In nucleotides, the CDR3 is TGCAGTGCCAAGGACGGGTCGGTCCATAATTCACCCCTCCACTTT. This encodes CSAKDGSVHNSPLHF.